These T cell receptor beta chains were read from a single sample in a study of blood T cell repertoires in COVID-19. Profiling relied on immunoSEQ multiplex PCR, and the TCRdb table lists in-frame clones only, not all of them. The sample consists of approximately 400,000 clones, 88% of them appearing once. The sample taken for sequencing was peripheral blood. The source of these receptors is a woman between 50 and 59 years old with COVID-19, enrolled during active disease. The CDR3 runs from the conserved cysteine through the conserved F or W. The D gene is left open where the match is weak. A row's size may be missing; if present it is once, few, many or a size class.

j_call: TRBJ2-7; clone_size: .; d_call: TRBD1; v_call: TRBV10-3; cdr3_nt: TGTGCCATCAGTGAGTCCCCAGGACAGGGGTCATACGAGCAGTACTTC; cdr3_aa: CAISESPGQGSYEQYF
j_call: TRBJ1-1; clone_size: .; d_call: TRBD1; v_call: TRBV10-1; cdr3_nt: TGCGCCAGCAGTTTAGGGGGGACAGCGGGTGAAGCTTTCTTT; cdr3_aa: CASSLGGTAGEAFF
j_call: TRBJ2-3; clone_size: .; d_call: .; v_call: TRBV12-3/TRBV12-4; cdr3_nt: TGTGCCAGCAGTTCAGGATCCGATACGCAGTATTTT; cdr3_aa: CASSSGSDTQYF
j_call: TRBJ2-7; clone_size: .; d_call: .; v_call: TRBV6-5; cdr3_nt: TGTGCCAGCAGTTACCCGGCGGGCTCGGGGGAGCAGTACTTC; cdr3_aa: CASSYPAGSGEQYF
j_call: TRBJ2-3; clone_size: .; d_call: TRBD2; v_call: TRBV2; cdr3_nt: TGTGCCAGCAGGACGAATGCGGGGGACACAGATACGCAGTATTTT; cdr3_aa: CASRTNAGDTDTQYF
j_call: TRBJ2-5; clone_size: .; d_call: .; v_call: TRBV7-9; cdr3_nt: TGTGCCAGCAGCCCACGGACAGTAGCCCCGCTCCAAGAGACCCAGTACTTC; cdr3_aa: CASSPRTVAPLQETQYF
j_call: TRBJ1-1; clone_size: .; d_call: .; v_call: TRBV18; cdr3_nt: TGTGCCAGCTCACCCCGAGGCATTGAAGCTTTCTTT; cdr3_aa: CASSPRGIEAFF
j_call: TRBJ1-5; clone_size: .; d_call: .; v_call: TRBV10-3; cdr3_nt: TGTGCCATCAGTGAGTCGTCAGGGCCCCAGCATTTT; cdr3_aa: CAISESSGPQHF
j_call: TRBJ1-1; clone_size: .; d_call: TRBD1; v_call: TRBV5-6; cdr3_nt: TGTGCCAGCAGCTTGGCGGCAGGGGGGACTGAAGCTTTCTTT; cdr3_aa: CASSLAAGGTEAFF
j_call: TRBJ2-7; clone_size: .; d_call: .; v_call: TRBV4-2; cdr3_nt: TGTGCCAGCAGCCAAGTCGGAGGATACGAGCAGTACTTC; cdr3_aa: CASSQVGGYEQYF
j_call: TRBJ2-5; clone_size: .; d_call: TRBD2; v_call: TRBV7-7; cdr3_nt: TGTGCCAGCAGCCGACTTACTTATCGGGGGGGCCAAGAGACCCAGTACTTC; cdr3_aa: CASSRLTYRGGQETQYF
j_call: TRBJ2-1; clone_size: .; d_call: .; v_call: TRBV7-2; cdr3_nt: TGTGCCAGCAGCCACGCGACAGTTCGAAGCTCCTACAATGAGCAGTTCTTC; cdr3_aa: CASSHATVRSSYNEQFF
j_call: TRBJ2-5; clone_size: .; d_call: TRBD2; v_call: TRBV4-2; cdr3_nt: TGTGCCAGCAGTTCTAGCGGGGAGACCCAGTACTTC; cdr3_aa: CASSSSGETQYF
j_call: TRBJ1-6; clone_size: .; d_call: .; v_call: TRBV2; cdr3_nt: TGTGCCAGCAGGAACTTGGGCTCACCCCTCCACTTT; cdr3_aa: CASRNLGSPLHF
j_call: TRBJ2-7; clone_size: .; d_call: TRBD1; v_call: TRBV7-9; cdr3_nt: TGTGCCAGCAGCGGTCGACGGACAGGGGCCGAGCAGTACTTC; cdr3_aa: CASSGRRTGAEQYF
j_call: TRBJ1-1; clone_size: .; d_call: .; v_call: TRBV15; cdr3_nt: TGTGCCACCAGCAGAGTGTCGGGGGAGACTGAAGCTTTCTTT; cdr3_aa: CATSRVSGETEAFF
j_call: TRBJ2-1; clone_size: .; d_call: .; v_call: TRBV2; cdr3_nt: TGTGCCAGCAGTGACTCCCTAAACGACAATGAGCAGTTCTTC; cdr3_aa: CASSDSLNDNEQFF
j_call: TRBJ2-3; clone_size: .; d_call: TRBD1; v_call: TRBV18; cdr3_nt: TGTGCCAGCTCACGAAGGACAGGGGCCCACACAGATACGCAGTATTTT; cdr3_aa: CASSRRTGAHTDTQYF
j_call: TRBJ1-5; clone_size: .; d_call: .; v_call: TRBV4-2; cdr3_nt: TGTGCCAGCAGCCAAGACAGGGGCAATCAGCCCCAGCATTTT; cdr3_aa: CASSQDRGNQPQHF
j_call: TRBJ2-2; clone_size: .; d_call: .; v_call: TRBV19; cdr3_nt: TGTGCCAGTAGTATAGATCTTGTGGGCGCCGGCACCGGGGAGCTGTTTTTT; cdr3_aa: CASSIDLVGAGTGELFF
j_call: TRBJ2-3; clone_size: .; d_call: TRBD2; v_call: TRBV6-1; cdr3_nt: TGTGCCAGCAGTGAAGCGGACCTAGCGGGGGGAAGGGATACGCAGTATTTT; cdr3_aa: CASSEADLAGGRDTQYF
j_call: TRBJ2-3; clone_size: .; d_call: .; v_call: TRBV15; cdr3_nt: TGTGCTACGGCCCCACCGGGGAGCACAGATACGCAGTATTTT; cdr3_aa: CATAPPGSTDTQYF
j_call: TRBJ1-1; clone_size: .; d_call: .; v_call: TRBV5-4; cdr3_nt: TGTGCCAGCAGCTCGGAGGGATCGGGTGAAGCTTTCTTT; cdr3_aa: CASSSEGSGEAFF
j_call: TRBJ1-4; clone_size: .; d_call: .; v_call: TRBV30; cdr3_nt: TGTGCCTGGAGCTGGAGCCATAATGAAAAACTGTTTTTT; cdr3_aa: CAWSWSHNEKLFF
j_call: TRBJ2-2; clone_size: .; d_call: .; v_call: TRBV21-1; cdr3_nt: TGTGCCAGCAGCAGCTCGGACAGGGGAGGAGGGGAGCTGTTTTTT; cdr3_aa: CASSSSDRGGGELFF
j_call: TRBJ1-5; clone_size: once; d_call: TRBD1; v_call: TRBV5-6; cdr3_nt: TGTGCCAGCAGTCCTGACAGGGGGTCTAGCAATCAGCCCCAGCATTTT; cdr3_aa: CASSPDRGSSNQPQHF
j_call: TRBJ1-6; clone_size: few; d_call: TRBD1; v_call: TRBV19; cdr3_nt: TGTGCCAGTAGGGGCCCCGACAGGGCGCGCAATTCACCCCTCCACTTT; cdr3_aa: CASRGPDRARNSPLHF